The source of this T cell receptor (beta chain) is a study of blood T cell repertoires in COVID-19. The junction had 7 bases not matched to a gene; V was cut back by 0 bases and J by 7 bases. The CDR3 sequence is 15 residues long. The V gene's germline CDR1 is SGHTS and CDR2 YDEGEE. Data came from immunoSEQ multiplex PCR; TCRdb stores just in-frame clones and leaves some out. Here the sample spans about 380,000 clones, 90% being singletons. This clonotype originated in a man in his late teens or twenties with active or convalescent COVID-19. The V call is TRBV5-8, the J call TRBJ1-2; 9 nucleotides match TRBD1. Sequencing was done on a sample of peripheral blood. The CDR3 loop reads CASSLATGGDLGYTF. The CDR3 DNA is TGTGCCAGCAGCTTGGCGACAGGGGGAGATCTTGGCTACACCTTC.